Listed here are 4 T cell receptor beta chains from one sample, sequenced in a study of tumor-infiltrating lymphocytes in oesophageal squamous cell carcinoma. In TCRdb, the PCR reads were re-called with MiXCR into one record per CDR3 protein. The sample lists over 10,000 distinct CDR3 sequences; around 53% were seen once. The sample taken for sequencing was blood. The receptors stem from a female donor with esophageal squamous cell carcinoma.

This clonotype appeared many times. The chain recombines TRBV4-1 with TRBJ2-5; 14 bases match TRBD2. J gave up 4 bases and V 1 base, and 2 bases lay outside the gene matches. The CDR3 contains 16 residues. Germline V CDR1 and CDR2: MGHRA, YSYEKL. The CDR3 reads CASSQVGTSGGETQYF. The CDR3, as DNA: TGCGCCAGCAGCCAAGTCGGGACTAGCGGGGGAGAGACCCAGTACTTC.

This chain joins TRBV6-1 and TRBJ2-3; D unresolved. The J call may be in error: the DNA end matches TRBJ2-5 better. The germline V gene encodes CDR1 MNHNS and CDR2 SASEGT. This CDR3 spans 14 amino acids. In DNA, the CDR3 is TGTGCCAGCAGTGAGCTCTACCGGGTAGAGACCCAGTACTTC. Translating it yields CASSELYRVETQYF.

This chain connects TRBV7-2 to TRBJ2-7; tentatively, D is TRBD2 (5 bases). The CDR3 has 16 amino acids. Trimming took off 4 bases at V and 4 bases at J, with 20 bases between the two ends. Germline loops: CDR1 SGHTA, CDR2 FQGNSA. The CDR3 protein is CASSSPLGRVRYEQYF. The CDR3 DNA follows: TGTGCCAGCAGCTCCCCCCTAGGGCGGGTCCGGTACGAGCAGTACTTC.

Notes on this clonotype: Lacking the conserved final phenylalanine or tryptophan, this CDR3 likely reflects a read error. The DNA is left out, because the CDR3 cannot be placed on it with certainty; the CDR3 is given as TCRdb lists it. The chain joins TRBV6-6 to TRBJ2-3; whether TRBD2, the table's D call, matches the DNA was not checked. CDR1 is MNHNY and CDR2 is SVGAGI in the germline V gene (reference sequence). Ends included, the CDR3 has 20 residues. CDR3 protein: CASSYLTPIAGGDGYAVLRA.